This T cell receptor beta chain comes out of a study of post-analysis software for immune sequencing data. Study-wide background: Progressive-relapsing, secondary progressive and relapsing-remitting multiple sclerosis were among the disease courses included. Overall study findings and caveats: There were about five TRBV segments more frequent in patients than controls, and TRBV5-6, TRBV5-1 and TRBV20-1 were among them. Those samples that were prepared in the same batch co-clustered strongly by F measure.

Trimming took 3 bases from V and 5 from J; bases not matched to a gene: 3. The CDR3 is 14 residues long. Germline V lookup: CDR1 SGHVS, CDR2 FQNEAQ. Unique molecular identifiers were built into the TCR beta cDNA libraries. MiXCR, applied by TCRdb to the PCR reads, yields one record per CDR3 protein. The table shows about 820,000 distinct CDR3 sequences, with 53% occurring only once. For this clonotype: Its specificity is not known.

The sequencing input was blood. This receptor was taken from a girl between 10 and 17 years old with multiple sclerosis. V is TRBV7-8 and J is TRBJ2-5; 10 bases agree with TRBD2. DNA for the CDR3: TGTGCCAGCAGCTTGGGACTAGCGATGGAGACCCAGTACTTC. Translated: CASSLGLAMETQYF.